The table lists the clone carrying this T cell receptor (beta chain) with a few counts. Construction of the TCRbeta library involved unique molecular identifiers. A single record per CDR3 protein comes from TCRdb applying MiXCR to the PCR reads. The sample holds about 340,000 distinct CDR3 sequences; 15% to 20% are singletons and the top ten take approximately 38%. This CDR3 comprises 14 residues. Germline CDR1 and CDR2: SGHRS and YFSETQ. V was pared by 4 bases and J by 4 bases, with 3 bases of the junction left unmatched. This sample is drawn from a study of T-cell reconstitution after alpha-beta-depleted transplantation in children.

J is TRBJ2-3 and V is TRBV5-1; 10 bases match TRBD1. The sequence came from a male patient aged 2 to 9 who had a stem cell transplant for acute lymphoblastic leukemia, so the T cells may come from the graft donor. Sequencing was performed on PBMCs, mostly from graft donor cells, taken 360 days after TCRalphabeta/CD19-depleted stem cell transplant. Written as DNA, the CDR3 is TGCGCCAGCAGCCCCGGACAGGGGGCAGATACGCAGTATTTT. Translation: CASSPGQGADTQYF. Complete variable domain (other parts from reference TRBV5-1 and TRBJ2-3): KAGVTQTPRYLIKTRGQQVTLSCSPISGHRSVSWYQQTPGQGLQFLFEYFSETQRNKGNFPGRFSGRQFSNSRSEMNVSTLELGDSALYLCASSPGQGADTQYFGPGTRLTVL.